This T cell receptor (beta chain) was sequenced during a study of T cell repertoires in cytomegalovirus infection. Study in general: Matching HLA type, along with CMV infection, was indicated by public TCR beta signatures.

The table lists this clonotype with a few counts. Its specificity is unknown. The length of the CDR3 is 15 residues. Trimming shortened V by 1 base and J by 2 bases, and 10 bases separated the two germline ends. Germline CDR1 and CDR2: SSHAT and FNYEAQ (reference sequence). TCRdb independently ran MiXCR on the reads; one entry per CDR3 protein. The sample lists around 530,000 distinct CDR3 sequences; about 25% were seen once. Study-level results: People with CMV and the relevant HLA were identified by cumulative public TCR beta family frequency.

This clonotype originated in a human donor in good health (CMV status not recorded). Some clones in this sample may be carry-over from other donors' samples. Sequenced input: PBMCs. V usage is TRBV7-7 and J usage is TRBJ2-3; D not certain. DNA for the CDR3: TGTGCCAGCAGCTTAGGTGTATCGCACACAGATACGCAGTATTTT. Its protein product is CASSLGVSHTDTQYF.